This passage covers 2 T cell receptor beta chains from one sample sequenced in a study of Graves' ophthalmopathy and Graves' hyperthyroidism. The study amplified TCR beta CDR3 regions using RNA transcripts. RT-PCR with HTBI primers came first, then second-round multiplex PCR. TCRdb ran MiXCR on the multiplex PCR reads and lists one entry per CDR3 protein. The data show just over 600,000 distinct CDR3 sequences, with 22% seen just once and roughly 7.4% held by the top ten. Sequencing was performed on peripheral blood. The receptor set was obtained from a woman aged 18-30 years with stable Graves' hyperthyroidism. Some clones in this sample may be carry-over from other donors' samples.

The chain couples TRBV3-1 to TRBJ1-5; D possibly corresponds to TRBD1 (6 bases). From germline, CDR1 is LGHDT and CDR2 YNNKEL (reference sequence). The CDR3 runs 14 residues. Deletions cut 3 bases from V and 3 bases from J, with 9 bases between. The CDR3 bases are TGTGCCAGCAGCCAGACAGGAACCAATCAGCCCCAGCATTTT. Translation gives CASSQTGTNQPQHF.

This clonotype was detected many times. The V and J genes are TRBV10-3 and TRBJ2-6, with unresolved D. The CDR3 is 19 residues long. CDR1 is ENHRY and CDR2 is SYGVKD in the germline V gene. V was clipped by 0 bases and J by 3 bases, with 18 bases between them. The CDR3 bases are TGTGCCATCAGTGAGTCTCGGGCGCACAACCTAGTTGGGGCCAACGTCCTGACTTTC. This translates into CAISESRAHNLVGANVLTF.